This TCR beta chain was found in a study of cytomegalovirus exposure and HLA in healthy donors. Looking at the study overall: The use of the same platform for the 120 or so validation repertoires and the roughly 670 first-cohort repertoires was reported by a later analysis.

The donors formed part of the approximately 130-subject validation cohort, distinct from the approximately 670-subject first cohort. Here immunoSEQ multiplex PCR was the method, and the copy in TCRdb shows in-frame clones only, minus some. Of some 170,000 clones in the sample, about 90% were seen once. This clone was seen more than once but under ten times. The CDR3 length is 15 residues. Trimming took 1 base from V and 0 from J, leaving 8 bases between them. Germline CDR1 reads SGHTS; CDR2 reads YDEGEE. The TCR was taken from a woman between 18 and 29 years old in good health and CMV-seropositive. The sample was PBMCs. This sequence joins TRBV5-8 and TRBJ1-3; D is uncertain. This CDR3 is CASSLLRFSGNTIYF. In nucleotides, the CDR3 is TGTGCCAGCAGCTTGTTACGGTTCTCTGGAAACACCATATATTTT. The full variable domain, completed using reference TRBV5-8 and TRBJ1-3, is EAGVTQSPTHLIKTRGQQATLRCSPISGHTSVYWYQQALGLGLQFLLWYDEGEERNRGNFPPRFSGRQFPNYSSELNVNALELEDSALYLCASSLLRFSGNTIYFGEGSWLTVV.